A single sample gave rise to the 31 T cell receptor beta chains below, sequenced in a study of low-dose radiotherapy and immunotherapy resistance in tumors. Primers targeting TRAV and TRBV primed first-strand cDNA, covering alpha and beta chains. A constant-region primer paired with the V-primer adapter amplified TCRs over 20 PCR cycles. TCRdb reprocessed the reads via MiXCR and lists one record per CDR3 protein. The sample has over 55,000 distinct CDR3 sequences; around 29% are singletons. Time point meaning: before trial treatment. Sample: PBMCs, taken before treatment. The receptors here all came from a female donor with ovarian cancer.

The table lists this clonotype with many counts. The J gene is TRBJ1-1, the V gene TRBV7-2; perhaps TRBD1 as D (6 bases). The CDR3 runs to 13 residues. Trimming shortened V by 0 bases and J by 6 bases, and 8 bases separated the two germline ends. Germline V gene data show CDR1 as SGHTA and CDR2 as FQGNSA. The CDR3 DNA follows: TGTGCCAGCAGCTTAGCCAGGGGCTCTGAAGCTTTCTTT. This encodes CASSLARGSEAFF.

The chain links TRBV7-8 to TRBJ2-3; D possibly corresponds to TRBD1 (6 bases). Germline values: CDR1 SGHVS, CDR2 FQNEAQ. The CDR3 is 13 amino acids. Trimming shortened V by 9 bases and J by 1 base, and 11 bases separated the two germline ends. The CDR3 loop reads CASGEGGTDTQYF. CDR3 in DNA: TGTGCCAGTGGTGAGGGGGGCACAGATACGCAGTATTTT.

This clonotype was recorded at least ten times. The chain links TRBV28 to TRBJ2-5; a weak D match, TRBD1 (6 bases). This CDR3 is 15 amino acids long. The ends were cut back, 5 bases at V and 4 bases at J, with 17 bases in the middle. Germline-derived CDR1 and CDR2 are MDHEN and SYDVKM. The CDR3 is CASSPTTGIRETQYF. CDR3 DNA: TGTGCCAGCAGTCCGACAACAGGGATTCGAGAGACCCAGTACTTC. Supplemented by reference TRBV28 and TRBJ2-5, the full variable domain reads DVKVTQSSRYLVKRTGEKVFLECVQDMDHENMFWYRQDPGLGLRLIYFSYDVKMKEKGDIPEGYSVSREKKERFSLILESASTNQTSMYLCASSPTTGIRETQYFGPGTRLLVL.

This clonotype came up many times. The rearrangement links TRBV11-3 to TRBJ2-5; D ambiguous. Germline lookup yields CDR1 SGHNT and CDR2 YENEEA. This CDR3 region has 11 residues. Trimming took off 3 bases at V and 1 base at J, with 0 bases between the two ends. The CDR3 loop reads CASSFQETQYF. The CDR3 DNA reads as TGTGCCAGCAGCTTCCAAGAGACCCAGTACTTC. Using reference TRBV11-3 and TRBJ2-5 for the parts outside the CDR3, the full variable domain is EAGVVQSPRYKIIEKKQPVAFWCNPISGHNTLYWYLQNLGQGPELLIRYENEEAVDDSQLPKDRFSAERLKGVDSTLKIQPAELGDSAVYLCASSFQETQYFGPGTRLLVL.

This clonotype has just a few counts. This chain joins TRBV4-3 and TRBJ2-6, with TRBD1 matching over 7 bases. CDR1 is LGHNA and CDR2 is YSLEER in the germline V gene. The CDR3 is 19 residues long. V shed 4 bases and J 0 bases; nucleotides not matched to a gene: 12. The DNA of the CDR3 is TGCGCCAGCAGCCTAAAGGACGAGGGGGCGTACTCTGGGGCCAACGTCCTGACTTTC. Translation: CASSLKDEGAYSGANVLTF.

This clonotype was picked up many times. The CDR3 DNA reads TGTGCCAGCAGTCGATCAGGGGACACTGAAGCTTTCTTT. This codes for CASSRSGDTEAFF. The genes are TRBV12-3 or TRBV12-4 and TRBJ1-1; a possible D gene is TRBD1 (6 bases). Trimming removed 5 bases from V and 3 bases from J, with 10 bases in between. The CDR3 extends over 13 amino acids.

Worth noting for this clonotype: This probably arose from a read error, given a far larger clone one base away. The V call is TRBV20-1, the J call TRBJ2-5; 8 bases are a match to TRBD2. This CDR3 is 15 amino acids long. CDR1 DFQATT and CDR2 SNEGSKA come from the germline V gene (reference sequence). V lost 6 bases and J lost 11; bases outside the gene matches: 20. The CDR3 reads CSAEIGLAEQGEQYF. CDR3 coding DNA: TGCAGTGCGGAGATAGGACTAGCCGAGCAGGGAGAGCAGTACTTC.

This clonotype was seen repeatedly, ten times or more. The chain joins TRBV2 to TRBJ2-1, with TRBD2 matching 15 bases. V shed 7 bases and J 2 bases; nucleotides not matched to a gene: 6. Looked up from germline, CDR1 is SNHLY and CDR2 is FYNNEI. The CDR3 extends over 17 amino acids. The CDR3, as DNA: TGTGCCAGCACGGGACTAGCGGGAGGAGCCCCCTACAATGAGCAGTTCTTC. Translating it yields CASTGLAGGAPYNEQFF.

V usage is TRBV5-4 and J usage is TRBJ1-2; the D gene is possibly TRBD1 (5 bases). Trimming took off 4 bases at V and 8 bases at J, with 15 bases between the two ends. Germline V gene sequence: CDR1 SGHNT, CDR2 YYREEE (reference sequence). This CDR3 is built from 13 residues. The CDR3 sequence is CASSGAGPRGYTF. In DNA form, the CDR3 reads TGTGCCAGCAGCGGCGCAGGGCCTAGGGGCTACACCTTC.

V and J are TRBV6-2 or TRBV6-3 and TRBJ2-2; 12 bases agree with TRBD1. The CDR3 runs to 16 residues. From germline, CDR1 is MNHEY and CDR2 SVGEGT. V lost 6 bases, J lost 5 bases, and 7 bases stayed unmatched. The CDR3 DNA reads as TGTGCCAGCAGGACCGGGACAGGGGGCAGTACCGGGGAGCTGTTTTTT. The encoded protein is CASRTGTGGSTGELFF.

The genes are TRBV2 and TRBJ2-2; D possibly corresponds to TRBD2 (6 bases). The V gene's germline CDR1 is SNHLY and CDR2 FYNNEI. V lost 8 bases, J lost 4 bases, and 14 bases lay in between. This CDR3 is 14 amino acids long. The CDR3 loop reads CASRAGRRTGELFF. The CDR3 DNA is TGTGCCAGCCGCGCGGGACGCCGCACCGGGGAGCTGTTTTTT. The variable domain in full, completed from reference TRBV2 and TRBJ2-2, reads EPEVTQTPSHQVTQMGQEVILRCVPISNHLYFYWYRQILGQKVEFLVSFYNNEISEKSEIFDDQFSVERPDGSNFTLKIRSTKLEDSAMYFCASRAGRRTGELFFGEGSRLTVL.

Remarks on this clonotype: At one end, the junction sequence differs from germline, possibly due to a read error. This chain links TRBV10-3 with TRBJ1-5; 11 nucleotides align to TRBD1. Per the germline V gene, CDR1 is ENHRY and CDR2 is SYGVKD. The CDR3 has 17 residues. This CDR3 reads CASSDRDRGFGNQPQHF. CDR3 nucleotide sequence: TGTGCCAGCAGTGACCGGGACAGGGGGTTTGGCAATCAGCCCCAGCATTTT.

A remark on this clonotype: It is likely a read error: a sequence one base away is far more abundant. The J gene is TRBJ2-1, the V gene TRBV29-1; no firm D call. Germline V gives CDR1 SQVTM, CDR2 ANQGSEA. The CDR3 covers 13 residues. V lost 5 bases and J lost 10, with 18 bases in between. CDR3 amino acids: CSVKRTSSYEQFF. The CDR3 DNA is TGCAGCGTTAAACGCACCAGCTCCTACGAGCAGTTCTTC.

Concerning this clonotype: No DNA is shown, since the ends of the CDR3 on it are uncertain; the CDR3 is the one TCRdb lists. V usage is TRBV20-1 and J usage is TRBJ2-2; no check of the table's D call, TRBD1, against the DNA was made. 15 amino acids form the CDR3, both terminal residues included. Germline CDR1 is DFQATT and CDR2 is SNEGSKA (reference sequence). The CDR3 loop is CSARGQANTGELFFF.

The gene calls are TRBV19 and TRBJ2-7, with D possibly matching TRBD2 (5 bases). Germline V lookup: CDR1 LNHDA, CDR2 SQIVND (reference sequence). CDR3 size: 13 residues. Deletions cut 4 bases from V and 1 base from J, with 8 bases between. The CDR3 is CASSTTSSYEQYF. The CDR3 coding sequence is TGTGCCAGTAGTACAACTAGTTCCTACGAGCAGTACTTC.

The V gene is TRBV14, the J gene TRBJ2-1, with D possibly TRBD1 on 6 matching bases. Germline V lookup: CDR1 SGHDN, CDR2 FVKESK. CDR3 length equals 14 residues. The V and J ends lost 8 bases and 8 bases respectively, with 19 bases between them. The CDR3 nucleotides read TGTGCCAGCGGGGGCGGGCTGCCTTTGGATGAGCAGTTCTTC. It is translated as CASGGGLPLDEQFF.

A note on this clonotype: One base separates it from a far larger clone, so it is likely a read error. The V call is TRBV7-2, the J call TRBJ2-5; D is undetermined. In germline, CDR1 is SGHTA, CDR2 FQGNSA. The CDR3 is made up of 12 amino acids. The CDR3 coding sequence is TGTGTCAGCAGCCCCACGCTGGAGACCCAGTACTTC. Residues: CVSSPTLETQYF.

This clonotype turned up a few times. The chain couples TRBV4-3 to TRBJ2-2; D unresolved. CDR1 and CDR2 from the germline V gene are LGHNA and YSLEER. V was shortened by 1 base and J by 3 bases, with 6 bases between the two germline ends. CDR3 size: 14 residues. CDR3 amino acids: CASSQVPYTGELFF. CDR3 coding DNA: TGCGCCAGCAGCCAAGTGCCTTACACCGGGGAGCTGTTTTTT.

The chain links TRBV24-1 to TRBJ2-2; no clear D gene. Germline CDR1 KGHDR, CDR2 SFDVKD. CDR3 length equals 15 residues. V was trimmed by 7 bases and J by 4 bases, leaving 15 bases between them. CDR3 region: CATSHLRVGTGELFF. For the CDR3, the DNA is TGTGCCACCAGCCACCTAAGAGTGGGCACCGGGGAGCTGTTTTTT.

This clonotype was seen at least ten times. V usage is TRBV10-3 and J usage is TRBJ2-7; D is undetermined. V dropped 2 bases and J dropped 3 bases, with 14 bases sitting between them. The CDR3 has 15 amino acids. Looked up from germline, CDR1 is ENHRY and CDR2 is SYGVKD. CDR3 region: CAISEGLDTYYEQYF. CDR3 nucleotides: TGTGCCATCAGTGAGGGGTTAGATACATACTACGAGCAGTACTTC.

This clonotype appeared a single time. This chain links TRBV30 with TRBJ2-3, with D maybe TRBD1 (6 bases). This CDR3 is 15 amino acids long. Trimming took 5 bases from V and 0 from J, leaving 15 bases between them. Per germline, CDR1 GTSNPN and CDR2 SVGIG (reference sequence). CDR3: CAWGRAGESTDTQYF. DNA for the CDR3: TGTGCCTGGGGCCGAGCAGGGGAAAGCACAGATACGCAGTATTTT.

This clonotype was counted at least ten times. V usage is TRBV7-2 and J usage is TRBJ2-2; D call uncertain. The CDR3 runs to 15 residues. Germline loops: CDR1 SGHTA, CDR2 FQGNSA. V lost 3 bases and J lost 4, with 12 bases in between. CDR3 sequence: CASSFGGVSTGELFF. The DNA for the CDR3 is TGTGCCAGCAGCTTTGGCGGTGTTTCCACCGGGGAGCTGTTTTTT.

This clonotype was detected many times. The V call is TRBV7-8, the J call TRBJ2-1; 7 positions match TRBD2. CDR3 length: 16 residues. Unmatched junction bases numbered 6, after V lost 0 bases and J lost 4 bases. In germline, CDR1 is SGHVS, CDR2 FQNEAQ. For the CDR3, the DNA is TGTGCCAGCAGCTTAGCGTCCCAGCGGGGATACAATGAGCAGTTCTTC. Encoded protein: CASSLASQRGYNEQFF. The complete variable domain, with remaining parts taken from reference TRBV7-8 and TRBJ2-1, reads GAGVSQSPRYKVAKRGQDVALRCDPISGHVSLFWYQQALGQGPEFLTYFQNEAQLDKSGLPSDRFFAERPEGSVSTLKIQRTQQEDSAVYLCASSLASQRGYNEQFFGPGTRLTVL.

The CDR3 sequence: CAWRRDRGAFF. CDR3 bases: TGTGCCTGGAGACGAGACAGGGGAGCTTTCTTT. This chain connects TRBV30 to TRBJ1-1; 8 bases agree with TRBD1. The CDR3 covers 11 residues. Looked up from germline, CDR1 is GTSNPN and CDR2 is SVGIG (reference sequence). V lost 3 bases and J lost 10; bases outside the gene matches: 4.

This clonotype was picked up many times. The chain has TRBV13 and TRBJ2-2, with 11 nucleotides matching TRBD2. With V trimmed by 7 bases and J by 9 bases, 10 bases remained unmatched. Germline V gene lookup returns CDR1 PRHDT and CDR2 FYEKMQ (reference sequence). The CDR3 is made up of 15 amino acids. The CDR3 coding sequence is TGTGCCAGCACGGGGACTAGCGGCCAGTCCCGGGAGCTGTTTTTT. Translating it yields CASTGTSGQSRELFF.

This clonotype was seen only a few times. V usage is TRBV6-1 and J usage is TRBJ1-1, with a weak D call TRBD1 (5 bases). V lost 6 bases, J lost 1 base, and 12 bases lay in between. This CDR3 is built from 14 residues. Germline CDR1 MNHNS, CDR2 SASEGT. The CDR3 DNA reads TGTGCCAGCAGCCCGGGACGGACGAACACTGAAGCTTTCTTT. Amino acid sequence: CASSPGRTNTEAFF.

This clonotype has ten or more counts. V and J are TRBV19 and TRBJ2-2; either TRBD1 or TRBD2 may fit D (5 bases each). The CDR3 spans 13 residues. The V and J ends lost 6 bases and 6 bases respectively, with 11 bases between them. Germline lookup yields CDR1 LNHDA and CDR2 SQIVND (reference sequence). CDR3 bases: TGTGCCAGTAGCCGGGACGCCGCCGGGGAGCTGTTTTTT. Amino acid sequence: CASSRDAAGELFF. The full variable domain, rest sourced from reference TRBV19 and TRBJ2-2, is DGGITQSPKYLFRKEGQNVTLSCEQNLNHDAMYWYRQDPGQGLRLIYYSQIVNDFQKGDIAEGYSVSREKKESFPLTVTSAQKNPTAFYLCASSRDAAGELFFGEGSRLTVL.

This clonotype was detected many times. V and J are TRBV12-3 or TRBV12-4 and TRBJ2-1, with D maybe TRBD1 (5 bases). Deletions cut 0 bases from V and 3 bases from J, with 18 bases between. The CDR3 runs 18 residues. The CDR3 loop is CASSLAQGSALGYNEQFF. CDR3 coding DNA: TGTGCCAGCAGTTTAGCCCAGGGCAGCGCGTTGGGCTACAATGAGCAGTTCTTC.

The rearrangement links TRBV20-1 to TRBJ1-5; possible D gene TRBD1, 6 bases. CDR3 length equals 16 residues. Trimming shortened V by 4 bases and J by 0 bases, and 16 bases separated the two germline ends. Germline-derived CDR1 and CDR2 are DFQATT and SNEGSKA (reference sequence). The DNA of the CDR3 is TGCAGTGCTATCCTGGGGGCAGGGGATAGCAATCAGCCCCAGCATTTT. This gives the protein CSAILGAGDSNQPQHF.

In this sample, this clonotype is medium-sized. The chain couples TRBV5-6 to TRBJ2-6, with TRBD2 matching over 7 bases. V lost 4 bases and J lost 2; bases outside the gene matches: 9. The germline V gene has CDR1 SGHDT and CDR2 YYEEEE. The length of the CDR3 is 17 residues. CDR3 nucleotide sequence: TGTGCCAGCAGCCGGTCGGCGGGGGTGCCTGGGGCCAACGTCCTGACTTTC. Translating it yields CASSRSAGVPGANVLTF. Drawing the rest from reference TRBV5-6 and TRBJ2-6, the complete variable domain is DAGVTQSPTHLIKTRGQQVTLRCSPKSGHDTVSWYQQALGQGPQFIFQYYEEEERQRGNFPDRFSGHQFPNYSSELNVNALLLGDSALYLCASSRSAGVPGANVLTFGAGSRLTVL.

This clonotype was counted at least ten times. The chain couples TRBV12-3 or TRBV12-4 to TRBJ2-1, with unresolved D. Trimming removed 1 base from V and 12 bases from J, with 4 bases in between. The CDR3 has 10 residues. CDR3: CASSLGVQFF. CDR3 in DNA: TGTGCCAGCAGTTTAGGGGTGCAGTTCTTC.